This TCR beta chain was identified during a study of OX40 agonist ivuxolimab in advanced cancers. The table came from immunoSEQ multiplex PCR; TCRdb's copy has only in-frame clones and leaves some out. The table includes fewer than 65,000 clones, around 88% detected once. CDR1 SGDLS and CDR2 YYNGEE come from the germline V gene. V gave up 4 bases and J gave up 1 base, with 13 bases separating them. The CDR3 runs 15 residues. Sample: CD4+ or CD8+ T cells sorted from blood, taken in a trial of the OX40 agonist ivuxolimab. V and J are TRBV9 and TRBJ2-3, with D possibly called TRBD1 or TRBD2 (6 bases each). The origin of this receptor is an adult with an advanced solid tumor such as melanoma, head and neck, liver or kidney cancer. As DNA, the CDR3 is TGTGCCAGCAGCAAAAGGGGGGAGGGCACAGATACGCAGTATTTT. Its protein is CASSKRGEGTDTQYF.